Below, 5 T cell receptor beta chains from the same sample are listed, as sequenced in a study of early T cells in non-severe SARS-CoV-2 infection. TCRdb independently ran MiXCR on the 5' RACE reads; one entry per CDR3 protein. Of around 110,000 distinct CDR3 sequences in the sample, over 8.5% are singletons; the top ten hold about 8%. Sequenced sample: whole blood. These receptors all stem from an adult who was a healthcare worker with PCR-confirmed SARS-CoV-2 infection or an uninfected control (not recorded which).

This clonotype was detected many times. The gene calls are TRBV4-3 and TRBJ2-1; no clear D. Trimming took 0 bases from V and 15 from J, leaving 15 bases between them. The CDR3 runs to 13 residues. The V gene's germline CDR1 is LGHNA and CDR2 YSLEER. CDR3 amino acids: CASSQDTRAPPFF. The DNA of the CDR3 is TGCGCCAGCAGCCAAGATACAAGGGCCCCCCCGTTCTTC.

This sequence joins TRBV7-2 and TRBJ2-7; 7 bases are shared with TRBD2. CDR1 and CDR2 from the germline V gene are SGHTA and FQGNSA. V shed 2 bases and J 1 base; nucleotides not matched to a gene: 5. The CDR3 consists of 15 residues. CDR3 sequence: CASSLYGRMSYEQYF. CDR3 DNA sequence: TGTGCCAGCAGCTTATACGGGAGGATGTCCTACGAGCAGTACTTC.

This clonotype has a handful of counts. V and J are TRBV7-9 and TRBJ2-3; 15 bases are shared with TRBD2. The germline V gene encodes CDR1 SEHNR and CDR2 FQNEAQ (reference sequence). V lost 5 bases to trimming and J lost 8 bases; unmatched junction nucleotides: 8. The CDR3 consists of 16 residues. The CDR3 coding sequence is TGTGCCAGCAGCCCCGGACTAGCGGGAGGGGGCGGTACGCAGTATTTT. It yields the protein CASSPGLAGGGGTQYF.

This clonotype was found many times. V is TRBV28 and J is TRBJ2-5; 7 nucleotides agree with TRBD2. The CDR3 covers 14 residues. The V gene end was trimmed by 5 bases and the J gene end by 4 bases; junction bases not matched to a gene: 7. CDR1 is MDHEN, CDR2 SYDVKM, per germline. CDR3 bases: TGTGCCAGCAGTCCGGAGACTAGCCGAGAGACCCAGTACTTC. The encoded protein is CASSPETSRETQYF.

This clonotype has just a few counts. The J gene is TRBJ2-5, the V gene TRBV6-5; TRBD1 aligns across 10 bases. CDR1 is MNHEY, CDR2 SVGAGI, per germline. After removal of 6 bases from V and 5 bases from J, the junction contained 6 bases not matched to a gene. This CDR3 region has 14 residues. CDR3 sequence reads: CASRRQGAGETQYF. CDR3 coding DNA: TGTGCCAGCAGGCGACAGGGGGCGGGGGAGACCCAGTACTTC.